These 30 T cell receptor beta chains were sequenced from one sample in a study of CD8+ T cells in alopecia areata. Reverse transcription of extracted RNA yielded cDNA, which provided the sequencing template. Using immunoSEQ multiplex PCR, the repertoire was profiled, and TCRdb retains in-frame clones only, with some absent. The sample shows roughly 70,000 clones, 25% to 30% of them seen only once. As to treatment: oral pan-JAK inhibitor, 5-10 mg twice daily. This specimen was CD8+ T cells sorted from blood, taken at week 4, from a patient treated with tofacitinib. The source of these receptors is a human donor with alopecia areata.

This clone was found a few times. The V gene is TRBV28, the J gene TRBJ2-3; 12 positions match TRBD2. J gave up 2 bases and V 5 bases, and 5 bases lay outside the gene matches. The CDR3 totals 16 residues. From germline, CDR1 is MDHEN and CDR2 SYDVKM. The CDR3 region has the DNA TGTGCCAGCAGTGGAAGGACTAGCGGGACCACAGATACGCAGTATTTT. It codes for CASSGRTSGTTDTQYF.

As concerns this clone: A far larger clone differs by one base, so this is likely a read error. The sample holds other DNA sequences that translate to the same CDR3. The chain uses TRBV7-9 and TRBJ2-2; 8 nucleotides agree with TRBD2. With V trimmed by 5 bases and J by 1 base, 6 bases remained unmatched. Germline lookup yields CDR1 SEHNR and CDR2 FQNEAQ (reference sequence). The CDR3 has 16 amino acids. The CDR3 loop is CASSQEREWNTGELFF. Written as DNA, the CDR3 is TGTGCCAGCAGCCAAGAGCGGGAGTGGAACACCGGGGAGCTGTTTTTT.

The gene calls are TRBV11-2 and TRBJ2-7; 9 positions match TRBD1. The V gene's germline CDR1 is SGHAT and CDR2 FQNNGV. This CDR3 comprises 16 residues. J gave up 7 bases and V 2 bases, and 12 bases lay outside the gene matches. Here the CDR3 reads CASSLPPGTGLLEQYF. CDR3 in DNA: TGTGCCAGCAGCTTACCGCCCGGGACAGGGCTGTTGGAGCAGTACTTC.

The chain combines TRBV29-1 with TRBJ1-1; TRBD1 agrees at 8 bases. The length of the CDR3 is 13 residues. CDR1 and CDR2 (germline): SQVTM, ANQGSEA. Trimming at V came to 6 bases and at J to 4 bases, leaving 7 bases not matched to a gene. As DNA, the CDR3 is TGCAGCGTCGGTCGGACAGGGAGCACTGAAGCTTTCTTT. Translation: CSVGRTGSTEAFF.

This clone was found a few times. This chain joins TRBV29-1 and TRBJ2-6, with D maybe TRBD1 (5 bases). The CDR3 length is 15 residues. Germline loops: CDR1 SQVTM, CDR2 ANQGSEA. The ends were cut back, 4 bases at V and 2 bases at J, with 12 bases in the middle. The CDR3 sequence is CSVVPQVPGANVLTF. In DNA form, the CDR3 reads TGCAGCGTTGTCCCACAGGTGCCTGGGGCCAACGTCCTGACTTTC. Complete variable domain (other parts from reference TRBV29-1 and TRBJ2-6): SAVISQKPSRDICQRGTSLTIQCQVDSQVTMMFWYRQQPGQSLTLIATANQGSEATYESGFVIDKFPISRPNLTFSTLTVSNMSPEDSSIYLCSVVPQVPGANVLTFGAGSRLTVL.

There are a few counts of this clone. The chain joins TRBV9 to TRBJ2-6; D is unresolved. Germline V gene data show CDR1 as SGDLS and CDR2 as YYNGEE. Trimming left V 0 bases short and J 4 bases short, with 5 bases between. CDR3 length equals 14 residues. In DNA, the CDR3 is TGTGCCAGCAGCGTAGTGCCCGGGGCCAACGTCCTGACTTTC. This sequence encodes CASSVVPGANVLTF. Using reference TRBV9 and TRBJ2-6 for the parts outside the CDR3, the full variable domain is DSGVTQTPKHLITATGQRVTLRCSPRSGDLSVYWYQQSLDQGLQFLIQYYNGEERAKGNILERFSAQQFPDLHSELNLSSLELGDSALYFCASSVVPGANVLTFGAGSRLTVL.

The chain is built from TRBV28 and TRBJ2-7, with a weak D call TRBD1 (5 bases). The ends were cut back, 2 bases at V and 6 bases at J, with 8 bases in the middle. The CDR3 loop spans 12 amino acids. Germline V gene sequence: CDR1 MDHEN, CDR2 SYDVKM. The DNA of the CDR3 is TGTGCCAGCAGTTTACCAGGGCCCGAGCAGTACTTC. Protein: CASSLPGPEQYF.

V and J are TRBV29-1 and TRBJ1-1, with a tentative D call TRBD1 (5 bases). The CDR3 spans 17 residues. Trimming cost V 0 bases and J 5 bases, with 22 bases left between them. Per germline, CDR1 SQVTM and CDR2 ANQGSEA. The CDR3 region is CSVEDWGEGVAGTEAFF. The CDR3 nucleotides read TGCAGCGTTGAAGATTGGGGCGAAGGGGTCGCGGGTACTGAAGCTTTCTTT.

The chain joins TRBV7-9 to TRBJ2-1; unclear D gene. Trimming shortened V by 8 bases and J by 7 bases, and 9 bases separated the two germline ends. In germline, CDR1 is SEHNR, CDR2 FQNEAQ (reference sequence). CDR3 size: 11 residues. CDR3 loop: CASGASNEQFF. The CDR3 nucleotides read TGTGCCAGCGGAGCCTCAAATGAGCAGTTCTTC. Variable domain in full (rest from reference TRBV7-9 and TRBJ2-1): DTGVSQNPRHKITKRGQNVTFRCDPISEHNRLYWYRQTLGQGPEFLTYFQNEAQLEKSRLLSDRFSAERPKGSFSTLEIQRTEQGDSAMYLCASGASNEQFFGPGTRLTVL.

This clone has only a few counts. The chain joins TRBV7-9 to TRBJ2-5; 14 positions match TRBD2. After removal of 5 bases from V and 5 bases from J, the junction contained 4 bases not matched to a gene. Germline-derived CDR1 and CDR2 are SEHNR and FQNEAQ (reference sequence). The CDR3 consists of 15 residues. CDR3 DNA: TGTGCCAGCAGCCCGTGGACTAGCGGGAGGGAGACCCAGTACTTC. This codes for CASSPWTSGRETQYF.

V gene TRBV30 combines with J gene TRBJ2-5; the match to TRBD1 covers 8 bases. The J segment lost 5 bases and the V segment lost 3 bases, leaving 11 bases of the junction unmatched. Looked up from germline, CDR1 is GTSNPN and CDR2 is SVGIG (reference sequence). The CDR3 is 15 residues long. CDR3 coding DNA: TGTGCCTGGAGGTGGGCAGGGGGCATTCGGGAGACCCAGTACTTC. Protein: CAWRWAGGIRETQYF.

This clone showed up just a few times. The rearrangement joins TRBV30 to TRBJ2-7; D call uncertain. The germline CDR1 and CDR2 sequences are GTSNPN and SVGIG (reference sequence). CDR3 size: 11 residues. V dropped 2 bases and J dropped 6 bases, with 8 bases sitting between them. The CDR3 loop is CAWSQGREQYF. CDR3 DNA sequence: TGTGCCTGGAGTCAAGGACGCGAGCAGTACTTC.

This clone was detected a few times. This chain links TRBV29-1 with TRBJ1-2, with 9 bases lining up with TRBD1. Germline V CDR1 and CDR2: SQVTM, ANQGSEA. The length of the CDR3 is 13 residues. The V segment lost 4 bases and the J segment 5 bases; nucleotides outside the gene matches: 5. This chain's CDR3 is CSVVGGQGYGYTF. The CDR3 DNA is TGCAGCGTTGTTGGGGGACAGGGTTATGGCTACACCTTC.

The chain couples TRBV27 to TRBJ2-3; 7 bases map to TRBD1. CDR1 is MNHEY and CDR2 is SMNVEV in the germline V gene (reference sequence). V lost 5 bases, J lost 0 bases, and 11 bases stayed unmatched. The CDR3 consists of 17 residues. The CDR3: CASSPSRGQASTDTQYF. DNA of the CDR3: TGTGCCAGCAGTCCTTCGAGGGGGCAGGCGAGCACAGATACGCAGTATTTT.

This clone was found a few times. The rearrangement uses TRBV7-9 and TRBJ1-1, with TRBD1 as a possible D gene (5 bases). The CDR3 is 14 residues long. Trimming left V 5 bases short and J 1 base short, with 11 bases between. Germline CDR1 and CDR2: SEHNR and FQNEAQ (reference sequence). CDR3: CASSGWTRNTEAFF. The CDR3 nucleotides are TGTGCCAGCAGCGGGTGGACAAGGAACACTGAAGCTTTCTTT.

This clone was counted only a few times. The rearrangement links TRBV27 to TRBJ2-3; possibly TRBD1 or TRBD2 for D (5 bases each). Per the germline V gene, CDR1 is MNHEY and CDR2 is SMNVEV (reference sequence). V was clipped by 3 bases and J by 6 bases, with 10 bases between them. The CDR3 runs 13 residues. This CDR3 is CASSFGTWDTQYF. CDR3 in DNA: TGTGCCAGCAGTTTTGGGACGTGGGATACGCAGTATTTT.

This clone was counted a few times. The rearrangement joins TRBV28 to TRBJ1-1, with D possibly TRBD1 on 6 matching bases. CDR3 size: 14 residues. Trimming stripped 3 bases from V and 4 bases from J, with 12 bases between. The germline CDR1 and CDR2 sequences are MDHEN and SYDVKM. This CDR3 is CASSLNRVGTEAFF. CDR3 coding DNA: TGTGCCAGCAGTTTGAACAGGGTGGGCACTGAAGCTTTCTTT.

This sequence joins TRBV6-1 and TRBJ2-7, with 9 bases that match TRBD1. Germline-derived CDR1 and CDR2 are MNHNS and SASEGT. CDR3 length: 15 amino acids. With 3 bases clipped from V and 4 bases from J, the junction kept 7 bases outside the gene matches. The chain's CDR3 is CASSETGTGIYEQYF. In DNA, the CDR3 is TGTGCCAGCAGTGAGACCGGGACAGGGATATACGAGCAGTACTTC.

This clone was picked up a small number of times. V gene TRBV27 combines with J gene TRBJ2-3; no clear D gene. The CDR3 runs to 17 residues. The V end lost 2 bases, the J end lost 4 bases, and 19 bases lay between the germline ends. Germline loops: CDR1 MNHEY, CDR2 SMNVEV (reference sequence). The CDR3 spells CASSLEIPPRSSDTQYF. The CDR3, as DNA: TGTGCCAGCAGTTTAGAGATACCCCCGAGGTCTTCAGATACGCAGTATTTT.

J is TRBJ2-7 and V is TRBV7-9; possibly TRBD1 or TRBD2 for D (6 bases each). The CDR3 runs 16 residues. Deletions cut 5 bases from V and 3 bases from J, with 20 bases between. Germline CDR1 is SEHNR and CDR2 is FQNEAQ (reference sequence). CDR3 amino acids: CASSPPGAEGNYEQYF. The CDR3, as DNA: TGTGCCAGCAGCCCACCAGGGGCGGAGGGTAACTACGAGCAGTACTTC.

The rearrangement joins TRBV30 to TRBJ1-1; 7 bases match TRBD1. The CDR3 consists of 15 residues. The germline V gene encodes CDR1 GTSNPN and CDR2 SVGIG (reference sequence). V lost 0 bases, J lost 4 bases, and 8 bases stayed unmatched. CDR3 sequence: CAWSVPLAGGTEAFF. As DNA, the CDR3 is TGTGCCTGGAGTGTACCCCTGGCAGGGGGCACTGAAGCTTTCTTT.

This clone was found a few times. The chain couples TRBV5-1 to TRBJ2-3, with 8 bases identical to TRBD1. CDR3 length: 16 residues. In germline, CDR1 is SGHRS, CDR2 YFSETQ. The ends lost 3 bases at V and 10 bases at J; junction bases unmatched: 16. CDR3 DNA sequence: TGCGCCAGCAGCTCACGTCCGGGACAGGACCACTCATCGCAGTATTTT. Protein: CASSSRPGQDHSSQYF.

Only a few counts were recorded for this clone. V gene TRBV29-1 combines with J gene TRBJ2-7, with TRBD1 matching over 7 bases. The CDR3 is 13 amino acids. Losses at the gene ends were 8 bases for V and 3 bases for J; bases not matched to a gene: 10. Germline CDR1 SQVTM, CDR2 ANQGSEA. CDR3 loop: CSYTGDRNYEQYF. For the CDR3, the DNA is TGCAGCTATACCGGGGACAGAAACTACGAGCAGTACTTC.

CDR3 coding DNA: TGTGCCTGGGCCCAGGGGATTGGCAATCAGCCCCAGCATTTT. Its translation: CAWAQGIGNQPQHF. This chain connects TRBV30 to TRBJ1-5; weak D call: TRBD1 (6 bases). CDR1 and CDR2 from the germline V gene are GTSNPN and SVGIG (reference sequence). There are 14 residues in the CDR3. V was pared by 5 bases and J by 2 bases, with 13 bases between.

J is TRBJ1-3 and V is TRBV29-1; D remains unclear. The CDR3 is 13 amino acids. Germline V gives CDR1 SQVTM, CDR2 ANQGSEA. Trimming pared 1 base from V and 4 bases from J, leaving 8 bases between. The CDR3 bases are TGCAGCGTTGAAGTGGAAGGAGGAAACACCATATATTTT. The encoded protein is CSVEVEGGNTIYF.

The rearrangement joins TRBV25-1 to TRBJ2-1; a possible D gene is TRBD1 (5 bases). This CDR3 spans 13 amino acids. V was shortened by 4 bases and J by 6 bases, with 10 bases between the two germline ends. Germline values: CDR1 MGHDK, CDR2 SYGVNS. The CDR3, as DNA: TGTGCCAGCAGTGCGTCAGGGCGCAATGAGCAGTTCTTC. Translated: CASSASGRNEQFF.

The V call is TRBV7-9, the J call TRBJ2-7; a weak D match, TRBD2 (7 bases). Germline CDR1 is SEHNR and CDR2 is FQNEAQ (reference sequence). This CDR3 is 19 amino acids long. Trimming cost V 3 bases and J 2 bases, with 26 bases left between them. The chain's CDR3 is CASSLPESGTTSTTYEQYF. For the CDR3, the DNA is TGTGCCAGCAGCTTGCCCGAAAGCGGGACAACCAGTACAACCTACGAGCAGTACTTC.

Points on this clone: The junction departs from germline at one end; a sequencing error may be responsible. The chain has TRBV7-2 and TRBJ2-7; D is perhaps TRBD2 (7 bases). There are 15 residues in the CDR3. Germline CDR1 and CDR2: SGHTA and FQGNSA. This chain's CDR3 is CASSQEGGGGNEQYF. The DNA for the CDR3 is TGCGCCAGCAGCCAAGAAGGAGGGGGGGGAAACGAGCAGTACTTC.

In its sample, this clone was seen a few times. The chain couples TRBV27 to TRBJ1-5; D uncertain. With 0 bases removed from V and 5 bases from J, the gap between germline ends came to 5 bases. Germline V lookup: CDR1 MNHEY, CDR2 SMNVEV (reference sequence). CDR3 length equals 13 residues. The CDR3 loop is CASSLSRHQPQHF. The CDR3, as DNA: TGTGCCAGCAGTTTATCCCGACATCAGCCCCAGCATTTT.

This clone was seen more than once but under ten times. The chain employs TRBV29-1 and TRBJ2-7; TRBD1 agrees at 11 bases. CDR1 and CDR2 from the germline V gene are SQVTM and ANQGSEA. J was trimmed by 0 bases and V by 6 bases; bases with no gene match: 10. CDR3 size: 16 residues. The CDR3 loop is CSVIGQGARSSYEQYF. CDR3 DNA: TGCAGCGTCATAGGACAGGGGGCCCGAAGCTCCTACGAGCAGTACTTC.